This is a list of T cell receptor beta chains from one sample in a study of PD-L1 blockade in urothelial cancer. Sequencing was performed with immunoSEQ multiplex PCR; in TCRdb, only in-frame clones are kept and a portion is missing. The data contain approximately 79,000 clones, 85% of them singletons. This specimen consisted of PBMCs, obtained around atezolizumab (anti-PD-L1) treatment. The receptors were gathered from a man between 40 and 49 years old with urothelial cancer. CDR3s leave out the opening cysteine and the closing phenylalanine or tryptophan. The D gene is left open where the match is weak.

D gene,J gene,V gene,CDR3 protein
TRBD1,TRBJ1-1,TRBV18,ASSPDRVFGAF
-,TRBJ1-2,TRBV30,AWSVYTSGSIGYT
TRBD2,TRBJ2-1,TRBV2,ASRLAAYNEQF
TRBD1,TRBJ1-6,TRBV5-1,ASSEGQKSRSPLH
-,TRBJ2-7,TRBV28,ASSLPSSRLSYEQY
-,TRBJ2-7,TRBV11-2,ASSLGPVRGGGEQY
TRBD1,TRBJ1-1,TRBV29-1,STKEYASGTANTEAF
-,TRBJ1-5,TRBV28,ASSFTVLNQPQH
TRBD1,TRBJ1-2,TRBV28,ASRVQGVLYGYT
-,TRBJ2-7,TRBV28,ASSPDRNEQY
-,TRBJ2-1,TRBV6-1,ASTLGRSDEQF
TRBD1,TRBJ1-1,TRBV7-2,ASRSSTGPNTEAF
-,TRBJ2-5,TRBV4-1,ASSQTGETQY
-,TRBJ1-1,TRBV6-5,ASTALQGSEAF
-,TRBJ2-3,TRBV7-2,ASSQTRLSTDTQY
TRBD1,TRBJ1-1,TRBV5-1,ASSLLSGGPNTEAF
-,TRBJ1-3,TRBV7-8,ASSLPGGSGNTIY
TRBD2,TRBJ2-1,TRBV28,ASSGGQGTSGWKGFGQF
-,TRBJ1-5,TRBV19,ASSKEQTSNQPQH
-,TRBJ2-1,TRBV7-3,ASSPQGPGTSYNEQF
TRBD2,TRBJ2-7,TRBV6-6,ASTQRESISEQY
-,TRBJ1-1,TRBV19,ASSPLGVNTEAF
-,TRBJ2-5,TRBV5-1,ASSPRLGTQY
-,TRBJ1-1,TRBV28,ASSGGVGTEAF
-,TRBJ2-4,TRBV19,ASSSRGNLAKNIQY
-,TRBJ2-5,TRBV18,ASSRGAETQY
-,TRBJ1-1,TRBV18,ASSRSGNTEAF
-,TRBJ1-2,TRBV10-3,AISPGSSYGYT
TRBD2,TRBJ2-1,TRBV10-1,ASRGLAGGDEQF
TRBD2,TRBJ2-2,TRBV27,ASNKRIAGKNTGELF
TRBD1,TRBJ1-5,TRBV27,ASSVGQGNQPQH
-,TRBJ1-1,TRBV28,ASRWVWSEAF
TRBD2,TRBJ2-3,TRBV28,ASSFGAGVGGDTQY
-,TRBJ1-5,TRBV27,ASSFHQGGQPQH
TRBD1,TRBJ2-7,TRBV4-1,ASSHGTASYEQY
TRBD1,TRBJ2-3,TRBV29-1,SVGSNRDRGLDTQY
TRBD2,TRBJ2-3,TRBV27,ASSLLLAGGGTDTQY
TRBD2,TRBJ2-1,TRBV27,ASSLLIAGDSYNEQF
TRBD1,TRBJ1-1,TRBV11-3,ASSSRTGSEAF
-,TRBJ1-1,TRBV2,ASSFLSDSPNTEAF
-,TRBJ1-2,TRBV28,ASSPPSNYGYT
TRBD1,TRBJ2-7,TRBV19,ASGKGQGYYEQY
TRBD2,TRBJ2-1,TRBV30,ARSGRSYNEQF
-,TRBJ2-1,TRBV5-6,ASSLIQGYNEQF
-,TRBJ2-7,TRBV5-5,ASSLISSYEQY
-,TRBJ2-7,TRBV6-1,ASSEEGVRPGGYEQY
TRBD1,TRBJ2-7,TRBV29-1,SVLAGTGARSSYEQY
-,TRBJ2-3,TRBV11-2,ASSQGRVNTQY
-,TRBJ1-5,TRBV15,ATSRPGNQPQH
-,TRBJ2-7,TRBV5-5,ASSPFSGHSYEQY
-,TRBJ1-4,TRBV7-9,ASTPTRGGSEKLF